The entry below gives a single TCR beta chain sequence along with its context. Its antigen remains unidentified. No per-base quality is available; no much larger clone lies one base away. Whole blood was collected in K2EDTA tubes by collaborating institutions according to the institutions' own protocols. For TCRbeta analysis, collaborator samples were shipped as frozen whole blood, as isolated PBMCs, or as DNA extracted from either sample type. V is clipped by 7 bases and J by 8 bases, and the sequence between their germline boundaries is 20 bases long. As encoded in the germline V gene, CDR1 is MNHEY while CDR2 is SVGAGI. The CDR3 starts with the cysteine, ends with the phenylalanine, and has 15 residues. CDR3 DNA only is kept here, 45 bases in frame from base 1. The immunoSEQ Assay, a bias-controlled multiplex PCR, was used to amplify TCRbeta CDR3 regions from genomic DNA. The source study handled its data this way. The number of nucleated cells in each sample was estimated by amplification of reference gene primers within the assay. To quantify the absolute abundance of each unique TCRbeta CDR3 rearrangement, sequence reads were collapsed and filtered. For each sample, productive Simpson clonality was calculated by taking the square root of Simpson's diversity index across productive rearrangements. The clones in this table, taken by TCRdb from immuneACCESS, are in-frame only. Not every clone is retained; where verified, under half of the shortfall comes from an unresolved V gene, and the cause of the rest is unknown. Clone size and the V and J calls come from that table; the DNA yielded D and trimming. The sample contains over 200,000 clones, approximately 90% of them found a single time. The ten largest clones represent 4.5% to 5.5% of the sample.

This sample stems from a study of blood T cell repertoires in COVID-19 (TCRdb year 2020). For the wider study: The collaborator samples originated in the United States, Italy and Spain and spanned the acute and convalescent phases of COVID-19. The material from the prospective study consisted of cDNA or gDNA derived from T cells, B-cell-depleted T cells, or PBMCs. The dataset comprised deeply sampled blood TCRbeta repertoires from subjects exposed to, actively infected with, or recovered from COVID-19. The repertoires were released in a freely available public database meant as a resource for research on the immune response to SARS-CoV-2. Samples were obtained from the ongoing ImmuneRACE study (first 160 participants) and from about 1,300 subjects provided by 6 global collaborators. The sample metadata nearly always contained a de-identified subject ID, COVID-19 status, age in years and sex. Where available, HLA class I and class II types were taken from metadata supplied by the sample provider and were not determined by assay-based typing. Broader findings and caveats from the paper: Clinical and demographic metadata were provided uncurated, with the amount varying by source and participant.

The sequence came from a woman aged 40 to 55 with acute or convalescent COVID-19. This chain is built from TRBV6-5 and TRBJ2-2; the D gene is possibly TRBD2, with 5 bases matching. The sequenced material came from peripheral blood. The CDR3 loop reads CASTKERISWGELFF. The nucleotide sequence reads TGTGCCAGCACCAAAGAGCGGATTTCGTGGGGGGAGCTGTTTTTT.